This T cell receptor (beta chain) was observed in a study of cytomegalovirus exposure and HLA in healthy donors. Study outcomes and limitations: The authors considered a cluster of highly shared sequence variants likely to be a sequencing artifact. 150 to 200 TCR beta chains were listed as cytomegalovirus-associated.

About this clone: Its specificity is unknown.

The donors comprised healthy bone marrow donors. In the PCR, 60 Vbeta and 13 Jbeta primers were used. Assay: immunoSEQ multiplex PCR; the TCRdb copy retains only in-frame clones and omits some. The data contain 80,000 or so clones, around 78% of them singletons. This CDR3 has 13 amino acids. Trimming took 3 bases from V and 6 from J, leaving 11 bases between them. Germline V CDR1 and CDR2: MNHEY, SMNVEV (reference sequence). The V and J genes are TRBV27 and TRBJ1-1; D is undetermined. The source material was PBMCs. The origin of this receptor is a middle-aged man in good health and CMV-seronegative. CDR3 in DNA: TGTGCCAGCAGTTTCCGGGGTTTCGCTGAAGCTTTCTTT. It codes for CASSFRGFAEAFF.